What follows is one T cell receptor beta chain and its context. Its antigen remains unidentified. This table comes from immunoSEQ multiplex PCR, and its TCRdb copy is limited to in-frame clones, with some not included. The sample lists tens of thousands of clones; approximately 94% were seen once. These data are taken from a study of graft-versus-host responses after intestinal transplantation. The wider study: Tacrolimus plus steroids were given to all recipients for approximately three years, preceded by anti-thymocyte globulin induction.

Study conclusions and caveats: Among circulating GvH clones, peak levels were associated with early post-transplant declines in HvG clones.

V was shortened by 0 bases and J by 5 bases, with 13 bases between the two germline ends. This CDR3 is built from 15 residues. CDR1 is SGHAT, CDR2 FQNNGV, per germline. The sample in question was unstimulated CD4+ T cells sorted from spleen or lymph node cells, obtained before transplant. This clonotype originated in a human donor who was the organ donor for an intestinal transplant. The J gene is TRBJ2-5, the V gene TRBV11-2; a possible D gene is TRBD2 (5 bases). CDR3 sequence reads: CASSLDLGPGETQYF. The CDR3 DNA reads as TGTGCCAGCAGCTTAGATCTAGGACCGGGGGAGACCCAGTACTTC.